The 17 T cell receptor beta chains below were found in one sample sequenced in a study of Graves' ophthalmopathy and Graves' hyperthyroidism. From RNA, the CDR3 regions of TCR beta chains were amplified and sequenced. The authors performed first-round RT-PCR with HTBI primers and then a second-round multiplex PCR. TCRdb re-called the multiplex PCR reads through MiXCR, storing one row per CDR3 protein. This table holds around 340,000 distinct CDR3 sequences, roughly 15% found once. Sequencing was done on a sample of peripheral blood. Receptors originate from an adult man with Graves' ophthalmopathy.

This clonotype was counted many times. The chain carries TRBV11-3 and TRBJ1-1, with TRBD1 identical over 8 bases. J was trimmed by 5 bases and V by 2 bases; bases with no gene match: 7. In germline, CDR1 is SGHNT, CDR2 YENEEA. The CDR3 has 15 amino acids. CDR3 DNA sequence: TGTGCCAGCAGCTTATCATCGACAGGGGCGACTGAAGCTTTCTTT. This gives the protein CASSLSSTGATEAFF. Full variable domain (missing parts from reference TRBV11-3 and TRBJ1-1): EAGVVQSPRYKIIEKKQPVAFWCNPISGHNTLYWYLQNLGQGPELLIRYENEEAVDDSQLPKDRFSAERLKGVDSTLKIQPAELGDSAVYLCASSLSSTGATEAFFGQGTRLTVV.

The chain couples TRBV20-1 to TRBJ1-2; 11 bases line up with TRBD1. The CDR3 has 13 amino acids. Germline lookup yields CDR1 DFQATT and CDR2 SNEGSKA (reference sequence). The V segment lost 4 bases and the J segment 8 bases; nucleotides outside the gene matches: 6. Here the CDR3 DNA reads TGCAGTGCTATTGGACAGGGGGCTTACGGCTACACCTTC. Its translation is CSAIGQGAYGYTF.

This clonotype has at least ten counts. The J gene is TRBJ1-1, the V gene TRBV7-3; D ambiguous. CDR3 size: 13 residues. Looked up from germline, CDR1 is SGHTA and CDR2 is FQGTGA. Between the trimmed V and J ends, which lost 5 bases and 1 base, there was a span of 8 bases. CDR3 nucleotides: TGTGCCAGCAGCAACGACCAGAACACTGAAGCTTTCTTT. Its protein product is CASSNDQNTEAFF.

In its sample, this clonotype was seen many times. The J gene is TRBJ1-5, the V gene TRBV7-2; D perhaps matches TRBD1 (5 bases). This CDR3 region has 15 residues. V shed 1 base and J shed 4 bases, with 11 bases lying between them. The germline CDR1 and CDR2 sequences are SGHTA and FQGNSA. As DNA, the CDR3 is TGTGCCAGCAGCTTAGTCGGGACGGGTAATCAGCCCCAGCATTTT. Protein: CASSLVGTGNQPQHF.

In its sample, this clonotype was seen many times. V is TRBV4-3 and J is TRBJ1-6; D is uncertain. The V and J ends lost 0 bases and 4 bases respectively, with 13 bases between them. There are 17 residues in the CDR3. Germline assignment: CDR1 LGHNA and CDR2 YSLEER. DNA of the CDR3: TGCGCCAGCAGCCAAGATCCCAGACGGTTATATAATTCACCCCTCCACTTT. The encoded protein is CASSQDPRRLYNSPLHF.

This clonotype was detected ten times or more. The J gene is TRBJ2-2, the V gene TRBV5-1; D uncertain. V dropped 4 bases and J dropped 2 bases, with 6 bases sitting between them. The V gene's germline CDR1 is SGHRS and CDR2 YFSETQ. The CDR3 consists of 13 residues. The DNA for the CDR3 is TGCGCCAGCAGCGCGAGAAACACCGGGGAGCTGTTTTTT. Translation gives CASSARNTGELFF.

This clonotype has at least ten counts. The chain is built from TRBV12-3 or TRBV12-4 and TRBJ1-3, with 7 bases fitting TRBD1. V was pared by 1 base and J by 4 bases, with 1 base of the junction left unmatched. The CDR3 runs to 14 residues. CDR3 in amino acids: CASSLGTGGNTIYF. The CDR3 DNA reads TGTGCCAGCAGTTTAGGGACAGGAGGAAACACCATATATTTT.

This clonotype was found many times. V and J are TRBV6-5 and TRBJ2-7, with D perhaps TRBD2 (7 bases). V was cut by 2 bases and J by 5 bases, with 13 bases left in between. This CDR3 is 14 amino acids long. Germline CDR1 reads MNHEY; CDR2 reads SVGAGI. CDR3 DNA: TGTGCCAGCAGTTACGGGGGGGGCTGGGACGAGCAGTACTTC. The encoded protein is CASSYGGGWDEQYF.

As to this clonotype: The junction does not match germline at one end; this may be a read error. The CDR3 sequence: CASSDGVVGQETQYF. In nucleotides, the CDR3 is TGTGCCAGCAGTGACGGGGTAGTGGGGCAAGAGACACAGTACTTC. The V and J genes are TRBV6-1 and TRBJ2-5; D is perhaps TRBD1 or TRBD2 (5 bases each). The CDR3 extends over 15 amino acids. Per germline, CDR1 MNHNS and CDR2 SASEGT.

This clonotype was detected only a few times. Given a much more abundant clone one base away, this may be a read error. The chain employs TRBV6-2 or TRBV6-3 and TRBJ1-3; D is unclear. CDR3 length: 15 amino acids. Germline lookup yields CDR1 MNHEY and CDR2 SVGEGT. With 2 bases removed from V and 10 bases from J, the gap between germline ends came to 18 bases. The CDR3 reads CASSYGVYEGETIYF. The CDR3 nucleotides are TGTGCCAGCAGTTACGGCGTATACGAGGGAGAGACCATATATTTT.

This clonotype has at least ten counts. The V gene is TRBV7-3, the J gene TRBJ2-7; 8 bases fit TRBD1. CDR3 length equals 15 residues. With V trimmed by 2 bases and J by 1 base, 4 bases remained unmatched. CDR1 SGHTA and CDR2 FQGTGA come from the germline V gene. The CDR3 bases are TGTGCCAGCAGCTTAGTGGGGACAGGTTCCTACGAGCAGTACTTC. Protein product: CASSLVGTGSYEQYF. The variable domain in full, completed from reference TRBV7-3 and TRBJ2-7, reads GAGVSQTPSNKVTEKGKYVELRCDPISGHTALYWYRQSLGQGPEFLIYFQGTGAADDSGLPNDRFFAVRPEGSVSTLKIQRTERGDSAVYLCASSLVGTGSYEQYFGPGTRLTVT.

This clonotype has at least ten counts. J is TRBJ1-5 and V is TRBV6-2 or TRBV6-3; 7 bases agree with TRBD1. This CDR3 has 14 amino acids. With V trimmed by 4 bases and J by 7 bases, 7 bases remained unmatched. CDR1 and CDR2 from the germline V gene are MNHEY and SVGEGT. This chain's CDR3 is CASSSTGWKQPQHF. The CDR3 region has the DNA TGTGCCAGCAGTTCGACAGGGTGGAAGCAGCCCCAGCATTTT.

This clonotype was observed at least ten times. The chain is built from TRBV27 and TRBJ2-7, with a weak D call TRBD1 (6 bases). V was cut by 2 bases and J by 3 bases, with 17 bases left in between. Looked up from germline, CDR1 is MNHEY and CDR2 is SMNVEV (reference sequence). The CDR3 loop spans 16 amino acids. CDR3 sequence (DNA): TGTGCCAGCAGTTTACTCAGGGGACGGGGTCACTACGAGCAGTACTTC. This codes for CASSLLRGRGHYEQYF.

As DNA, the CDR3 is TGCAGTGCTGCTCCCAGGCTTTGGGGCTATGGCTACACCTTC. Translation gives CSAAPRLWGYGYTF. The chain recombines TRBV20-1 with TRBJ1-2; D gene uncertain. Per the germline V gene, CDR1 is DFQATT and CDR2 is SNEGSKA (reference sequence). The length of the CDR3 is 14 residues. V lost 5 bases and J lost 4, with 17 bases in between.

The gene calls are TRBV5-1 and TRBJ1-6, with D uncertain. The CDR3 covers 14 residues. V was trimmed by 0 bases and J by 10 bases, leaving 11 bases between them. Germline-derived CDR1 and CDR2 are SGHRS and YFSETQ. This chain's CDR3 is CASSLAPGGSPLHF. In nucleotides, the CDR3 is TGCGCCAGCAGCTTGGCGCCCGGAGGATCACCCCTCCACTTT. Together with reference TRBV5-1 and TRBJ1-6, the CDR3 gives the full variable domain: KAGVTQTPRYLIKTRGQQVTLSCSPISGHRSVSWYQQTPGQGLQFLFEYFSETQRNKGNFPGRFSGRQFSNSRSEMNVSTLELGDSALYLCASSLAPGGSPLHFGNGTRLTVT.

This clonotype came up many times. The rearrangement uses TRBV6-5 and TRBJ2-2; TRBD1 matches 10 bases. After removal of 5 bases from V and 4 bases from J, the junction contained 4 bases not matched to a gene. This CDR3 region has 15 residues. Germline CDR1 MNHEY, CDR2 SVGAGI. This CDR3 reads CASSRQGAGTGELFF. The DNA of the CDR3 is TGTGCCAGCAGTCGACAGGGGGCTGGCACCGGGGAGCTGTTTTTT.

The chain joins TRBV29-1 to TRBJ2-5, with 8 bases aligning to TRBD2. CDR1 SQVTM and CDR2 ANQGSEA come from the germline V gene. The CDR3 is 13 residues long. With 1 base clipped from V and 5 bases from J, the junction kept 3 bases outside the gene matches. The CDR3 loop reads CSVEVTGGETQYF. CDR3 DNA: TGCAGCGTTGAAGTTACGGGAGGGGAGACCCAGTACTTC.